This T cell receptor beta chain was identified during a study of T cells after yellow fever vaccination. 5'RACE template switching produced TCR cDNA carrying a universal primer site and UMIs. A single record per CDR3 protein comes from TCRdb applying MiXCR to the 5' RACE reads. The sample contains under 700,000 distinct CDR3 sequences, about a sixth of which appear only once. Looked up from germline, CDR1 is MNHEY and CDR2 is SMNVEV (reference sequence). The germline V and J ends were trimmed by 5 bases and 0 bases, with 11 bases remaining between them. The CDR3 extends over 14 amino acids. This clonotype occurred a few times. What it binds is not known. Study-wide results and caveats: Clonotypes shared by both compartments, CD4 and CD8, made up a small share.

This clonotype was obtained from a man aged 18 to 30 who received the YFV17D yellow fever vaccine. The rearrangement joins TRBV27 to TRBJ2-7; TRBD1 might be the D (6 bases). This material consisted of PBMCs, taken less than 6 days after the first yellow fever vaccination. The CDR3 region is CASSPGQPSYEQYF. The CDR3 DNA follows: TGTGCCAGCAGTCCCGGACAGCCCTCCTACGAGCAGTACTTC.